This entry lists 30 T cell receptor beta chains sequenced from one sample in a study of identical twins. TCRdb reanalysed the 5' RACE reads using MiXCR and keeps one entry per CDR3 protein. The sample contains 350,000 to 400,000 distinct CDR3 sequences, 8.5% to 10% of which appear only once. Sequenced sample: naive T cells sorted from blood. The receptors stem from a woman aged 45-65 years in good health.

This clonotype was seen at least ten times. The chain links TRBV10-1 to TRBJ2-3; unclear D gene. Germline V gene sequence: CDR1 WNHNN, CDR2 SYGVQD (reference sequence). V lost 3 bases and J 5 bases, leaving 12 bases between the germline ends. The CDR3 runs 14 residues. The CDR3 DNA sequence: TGCGCCAGCAGTGACGGACCCGGTAGAGATACGCAGTATTTT. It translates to CASSDGPGRDTQYF.

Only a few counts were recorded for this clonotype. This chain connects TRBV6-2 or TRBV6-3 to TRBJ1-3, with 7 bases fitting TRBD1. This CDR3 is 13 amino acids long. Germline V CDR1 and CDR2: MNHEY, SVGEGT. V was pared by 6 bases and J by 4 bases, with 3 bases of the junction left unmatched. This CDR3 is CASRQGRGNTIYF. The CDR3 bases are TGTGCCAGCAGACAGGGGCGAGGAAACACCATATATTTT.

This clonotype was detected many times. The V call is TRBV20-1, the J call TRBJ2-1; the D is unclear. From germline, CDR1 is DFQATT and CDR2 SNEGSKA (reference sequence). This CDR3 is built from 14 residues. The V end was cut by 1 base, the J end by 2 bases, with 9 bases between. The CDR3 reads CSARVPETYNEQFF. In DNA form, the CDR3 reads TGCAGTGCTAGAGTCCCAGAAACCTACAATGAGCAGTTCTTC.

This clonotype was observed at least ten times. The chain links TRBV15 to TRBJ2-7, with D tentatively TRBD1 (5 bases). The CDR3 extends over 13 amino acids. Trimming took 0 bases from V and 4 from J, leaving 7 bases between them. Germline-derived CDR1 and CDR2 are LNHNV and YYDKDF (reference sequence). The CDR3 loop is CATSRDQGYEQYF. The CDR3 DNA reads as TGTGCCACCAGCAGAGATCAGGGATACGAGCAGTACTTC.

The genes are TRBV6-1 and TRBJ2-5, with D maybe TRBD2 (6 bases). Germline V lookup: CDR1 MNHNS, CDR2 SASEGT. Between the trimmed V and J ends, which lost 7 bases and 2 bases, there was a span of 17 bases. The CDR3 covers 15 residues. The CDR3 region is CASKEGGRYQETQYF. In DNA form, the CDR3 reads TGTGCCAGCAAGGAGGGAGGACGGTATCAAGAGACCCAGTACTTC.

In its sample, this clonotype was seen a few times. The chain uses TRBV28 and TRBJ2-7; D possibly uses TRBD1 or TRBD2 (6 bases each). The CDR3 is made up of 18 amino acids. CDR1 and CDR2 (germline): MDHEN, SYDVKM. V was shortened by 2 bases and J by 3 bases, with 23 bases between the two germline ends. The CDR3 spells CASSLGDRRDKGGYEQYF. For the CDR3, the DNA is TGTGCCAGCAGTTTAGGTGACAGGCGGGATAAGGGGGGCTACGAGCAGTACTTC.

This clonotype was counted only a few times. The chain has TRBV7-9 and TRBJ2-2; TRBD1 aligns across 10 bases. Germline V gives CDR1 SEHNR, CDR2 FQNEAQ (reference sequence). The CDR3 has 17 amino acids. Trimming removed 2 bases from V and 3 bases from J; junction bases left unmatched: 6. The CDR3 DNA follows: TGTGCCAGCAGCTTACCGGGACAGGGGTTTTACACCGGGGAGCTGTTTTTT. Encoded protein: CASSLPGQGFYTGELFF.

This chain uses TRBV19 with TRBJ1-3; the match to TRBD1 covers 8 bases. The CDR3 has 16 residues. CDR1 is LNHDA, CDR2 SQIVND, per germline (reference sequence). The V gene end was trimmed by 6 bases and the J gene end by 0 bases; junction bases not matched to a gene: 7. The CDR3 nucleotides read TGTGCCAGTAGGCCAAGACAGGGGAGCTCTGGAAACACCATATATTTT. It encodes CASRPRQGSSGNTIYF.

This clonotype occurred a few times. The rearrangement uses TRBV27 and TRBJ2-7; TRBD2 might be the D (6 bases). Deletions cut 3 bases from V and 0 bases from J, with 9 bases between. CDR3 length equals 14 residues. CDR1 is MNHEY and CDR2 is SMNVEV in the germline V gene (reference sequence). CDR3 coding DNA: TGTGCCAGCAGTTTCGCGGGGTTCTCCTACGAGCAGTACTTC. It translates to CASSFAGFSYEQYF.

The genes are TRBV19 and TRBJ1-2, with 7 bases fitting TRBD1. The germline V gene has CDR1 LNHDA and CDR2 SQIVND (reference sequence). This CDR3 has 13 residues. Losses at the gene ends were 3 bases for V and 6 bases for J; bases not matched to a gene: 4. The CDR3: CASSMGQGDGYTF. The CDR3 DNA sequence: TGTGCCAGTAGTATGGGGCAGGGGGATGGCTACACCTTC.

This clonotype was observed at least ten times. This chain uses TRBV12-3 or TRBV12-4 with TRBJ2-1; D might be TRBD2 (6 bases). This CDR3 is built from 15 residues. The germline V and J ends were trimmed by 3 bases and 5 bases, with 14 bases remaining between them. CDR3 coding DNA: TGTGCCAGCAGTTTGTGGAGGGCCGTTAACAATGAGCAGTTCTTC. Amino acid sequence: CASSLWRAVNNEQFF.

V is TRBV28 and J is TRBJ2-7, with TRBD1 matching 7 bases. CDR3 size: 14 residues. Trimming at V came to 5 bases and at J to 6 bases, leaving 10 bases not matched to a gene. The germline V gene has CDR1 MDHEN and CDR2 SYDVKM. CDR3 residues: CASSPPGDRAEQYF. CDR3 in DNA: TGTGCCAGCAGTCCTCCGGGTGACAGGGCCGAGCAGTACTTC.

CDR3: CASSQRTGGYNEQFF. DNA for the CDR3: TGCGCCAGCAGCCAGAGGACAGGGGGCTACAATGAGCAGTTCTTC. The gene calls are TRBV4-1 and TRBJ2-1; 10 nucleotides agree with TRBD1. The V segment lost 3 bases and the J segment 3 bases; nucleotides outside the gene matches: 2. Germline V gives CDR1 MGHRA, CDR2 YSYEKL. The CDR3 sequence is 15 residues long.

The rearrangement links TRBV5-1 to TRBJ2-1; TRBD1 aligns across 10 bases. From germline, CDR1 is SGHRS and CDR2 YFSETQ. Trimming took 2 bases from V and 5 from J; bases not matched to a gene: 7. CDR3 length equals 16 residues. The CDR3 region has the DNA TGCGCCAGCAGCTTAGGGGCCGGGACAGGGGACAATGAGCAGTTCTTC. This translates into CASSLGAGTGDNEQFF.

CDR3 in amino acids: CASSPLVQGGLSYNEQFF. In nucleotides, the CDR3 is TGTGCCAGCTCACCATTGGTCCAGGGGGGTTTGTCCTACAATGAGCAGTTCTTC. The chain has TRBV18 and TRBJ2-1; possibly TRBD1 for D (7 bases). The germline CDR1 and CDR2 sequences are KGHSH and LQKENI. Trimming took 2 bases from V and 1 from J, leaving 18 bases between them. The CDR3 has 18 amino acids.

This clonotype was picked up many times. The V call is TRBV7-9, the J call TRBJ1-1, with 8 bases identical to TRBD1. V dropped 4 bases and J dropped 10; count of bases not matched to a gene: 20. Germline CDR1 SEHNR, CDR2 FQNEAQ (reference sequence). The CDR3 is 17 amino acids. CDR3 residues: CASSSTGGQGASLAAFF. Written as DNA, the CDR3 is TGTGCCAGCAGCTCGACTGGAGGGCAGGGGGCTTCTTTAGCAGCTTTCTTT.

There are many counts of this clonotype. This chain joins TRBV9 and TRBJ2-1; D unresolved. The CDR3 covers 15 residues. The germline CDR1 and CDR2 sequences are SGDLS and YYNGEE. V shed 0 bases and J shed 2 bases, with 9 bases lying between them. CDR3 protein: CASSVGGLPYNEQFF. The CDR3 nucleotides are TGTGCCAGCAGCGTAGGGGGTCTACCCTACAATGAGCAGTTCTTC.

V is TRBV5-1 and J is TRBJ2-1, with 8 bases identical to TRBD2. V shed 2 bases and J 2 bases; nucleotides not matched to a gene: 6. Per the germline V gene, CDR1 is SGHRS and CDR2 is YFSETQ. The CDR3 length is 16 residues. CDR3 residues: CASSLSAGVPYNEQFF. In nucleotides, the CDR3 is TGCGCCAGCAGCTTATCAGCGGGAGTCCCCTACAATGAGCAGTTCTTC.

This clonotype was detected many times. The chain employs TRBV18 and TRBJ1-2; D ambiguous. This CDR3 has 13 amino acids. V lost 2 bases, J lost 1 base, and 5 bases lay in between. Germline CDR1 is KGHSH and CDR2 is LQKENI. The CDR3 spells CASSPADNYGYTF. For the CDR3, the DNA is TGTGCCAGCTCACCAGCGGATAACTATGGCTACACCTTC.

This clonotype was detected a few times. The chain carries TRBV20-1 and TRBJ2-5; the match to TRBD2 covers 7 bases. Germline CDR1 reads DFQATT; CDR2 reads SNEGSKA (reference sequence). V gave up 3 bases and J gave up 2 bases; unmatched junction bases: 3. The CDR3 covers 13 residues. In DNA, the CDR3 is TGCAGTGCTAGCGGGAGGCCACAAGAGACCCAGTACTTC. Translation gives CSASGRPQETQYF.

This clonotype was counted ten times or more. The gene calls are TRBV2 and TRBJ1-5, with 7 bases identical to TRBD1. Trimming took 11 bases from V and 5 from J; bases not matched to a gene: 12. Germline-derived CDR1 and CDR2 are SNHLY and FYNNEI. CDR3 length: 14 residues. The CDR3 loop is CAECPGGGYQPQHF. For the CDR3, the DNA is TGTGCCGAATGCCCAGGGGGGGGTTATCAGCCCCAGCATTTT.

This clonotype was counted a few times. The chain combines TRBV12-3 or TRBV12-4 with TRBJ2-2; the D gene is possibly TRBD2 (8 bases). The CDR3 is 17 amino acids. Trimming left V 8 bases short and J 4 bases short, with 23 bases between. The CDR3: CASRTRGEGGPTGELFF. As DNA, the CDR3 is TGTGCCAGCCGTACGCGGGGGGAAGGGGGCCCCACCGGGGAGCTGTTTTTT.

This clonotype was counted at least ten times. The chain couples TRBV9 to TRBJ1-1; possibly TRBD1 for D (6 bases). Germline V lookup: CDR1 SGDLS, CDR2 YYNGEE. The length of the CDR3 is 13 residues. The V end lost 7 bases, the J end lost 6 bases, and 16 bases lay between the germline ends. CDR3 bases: TGTGCCAGCTCTCGGGGGGGCGCTTCTGAAGCTTTCTTT. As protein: CASSRGGASEAFF.

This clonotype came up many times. The CDR3 reads CASTLTANYGYTF. The CDR3, as DNA: TGTGCCAGCACCCTGACAGCTAACTATGGCTACACCTTC. This sequence joins TRBV12-3 or TRBV12-4 and TRBJ1-2; D is possibly TRBD1 (5 bases). Deletions cut 7 bases from V and 0 bases from J, with 9 bases between. This CDR3 comprises 13 residues.

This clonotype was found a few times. CDR3 protein: CSARDTGTSGSHGELFF. The CDR3 nucleotides read TGCAGTGCTAGAGATACGGGAACTAGCGGGAGCCACGGGGAGCTGTTTTTT. The chain recombines TRBV20-1 with TRBJ2-2, with 11 bases lining up with TRBD2. Germline trimming cut 0 bases from V and 7 bases from J; bases unmatched to any gene: 10. Looked up from germline, CDR1 is DFQATT and CDR2 is SNEGSKA (reference sequence). The CDR3 totals 17 residues.

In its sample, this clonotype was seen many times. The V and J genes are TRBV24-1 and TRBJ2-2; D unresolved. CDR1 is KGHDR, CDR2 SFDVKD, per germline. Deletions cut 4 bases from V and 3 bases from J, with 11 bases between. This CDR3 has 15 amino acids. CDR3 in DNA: TGTGCCACCAGTGACATGATCCTTGACACCGGGGAGCTGTTTTTT. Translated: CATSDMILDTGELFF.

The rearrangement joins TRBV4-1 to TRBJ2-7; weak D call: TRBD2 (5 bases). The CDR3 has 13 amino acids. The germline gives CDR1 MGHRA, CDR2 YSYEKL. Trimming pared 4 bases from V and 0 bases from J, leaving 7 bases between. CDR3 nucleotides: TGCGCCAGCAGCCCCGGGGTCTCCTACGAGCAGTACTTC. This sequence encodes CASSPGVSYEQYF.

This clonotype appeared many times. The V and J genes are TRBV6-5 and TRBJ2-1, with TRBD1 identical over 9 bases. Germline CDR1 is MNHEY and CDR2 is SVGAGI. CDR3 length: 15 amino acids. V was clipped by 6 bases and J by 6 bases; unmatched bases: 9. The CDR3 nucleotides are TGTGCCAGCAGCTCTTCCGGGACAGGGATCAATGAGCAGTTCTTC. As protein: CASSSSGTGINEQFF.

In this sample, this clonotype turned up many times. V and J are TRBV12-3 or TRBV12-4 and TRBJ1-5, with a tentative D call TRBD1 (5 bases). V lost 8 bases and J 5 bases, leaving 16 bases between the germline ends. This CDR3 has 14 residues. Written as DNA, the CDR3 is TGTGCCAGCGTGCCTTCAGGGACGGATCAGCCCCAGCATTTT. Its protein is CASVPSGTDQPQHF.

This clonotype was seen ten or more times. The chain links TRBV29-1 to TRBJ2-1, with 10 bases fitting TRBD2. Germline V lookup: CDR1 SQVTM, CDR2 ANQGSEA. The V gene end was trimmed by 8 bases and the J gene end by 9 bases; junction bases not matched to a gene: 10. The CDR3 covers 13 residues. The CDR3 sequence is CSLALAGAGEQFF. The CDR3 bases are TGCAGCCTGGCTCTAGCGGGAGCAGGTGAGCAGTTCTTC.